This TCR beta chain was identified during a study of blood T cell repertoires in COVID-19. TCRdb's table, derived via immunoSEQ multiplex PCR, lists solely in-frame clones and lacks some. The sample holds about 210,000 clones, roughly 82% seen once. This clone showed up just a few times. The V and J ends lost 1 base and 9 bases, in that order; junction bases with no gene match: 2. Germline CDR1 and CDR2: MNHNS and SASEGT. The CDR3 length is 14 residues. This rearrangement joins TRBV6-1 to TRBJ1-6; 8 bases are a match to TRBD1. The TCR was taken from a woman between 55 and 75 years old with COVID-19, enrolled during active disease. Sequenced sample: peripheral blood. CDR3 protein: CASSEGTGSSPLHF. The CDR3 nucleotides are TGTGCCAGCAGTGAAGGGACAGGGAGTTCACCCCTCCACTTT.